These 23 T cell receptor beta chains originate from one sample sequenced in a study of PD-1 blockade in classical Hodgkin lymphoma (dated by TCRdb to about 2020). The library was prepared using the immunoSEQ multiplex PCR assay. TCRdb took this table from immuneACCESS and kept in-frame rearrangements with V and J called. Such tables lack part of the clones; where checked against another copy, unresolved V genes explain under half of the gap, and the rest is unexplained. Within this sample are about 97,000 clones, with roughly 84% of them counted one time only. 12% of the sample is in the top ten clones. The intended sense of this specimen's time point label: cycle 1 day 1 (C1D1), immediately before nivolumab initiation. Every trial patient had relapsed after autologous stem cell transplantation, and cohorts A, B and C differed in prior brentuximab vedotin exposure. The sample in question was peripheral blood mononuclear cells (PBMCs), obtained at baseline. Every receptor here comes from a human donor with classical Hodgkin lymphoma.

This chain joins TRBV10-2 and TRBJ2-5; perhaps D is TRBD1 or TRBD2 (5 bases each). Trimming pared 3 bases from V and 7 bases from J, leaving 12 bases between. CDR1 and CDR2 (germline): WSHSY, SAAADI. The CDR3 spans 13 residues. The CDR3 DNA follows: TGCGCCAGCAGTGAATCCAGGGCGGGGACCCAGTACTTC. This gives the protein CASSESRAGTQYF.

Here the CDR3 reads CASSKTGAGEKLFF. CDR3 DNA sequence: TGTGCCAGCAGTAAGACAGGGGCGGGTGAAAAACTGTTTTTT. The V gene is TRBV2, the J gene TRBJ1-4; 8 nucleotides match TRBD1. The CDR3 is made up of 14 amino acids. CDR1 and CDR2 (germline): SNHLY, FYNNEI. The J segment lost 7 bases and the V segment lost 5 bases, leaving 6 bases of the junction unmatched.

The chain has TRBV5-1 and TRBJ1-4; D may be TRBD1 (6 bases). The germline V and J ends were trimmed by 0 bases and 8 bases, with 14 bases remaining between them. CDR1 is SGHRS and CDR2 is YFSETQ in the germline V gene. The CDR3 length is 15 residues. CDR3 DNA sequence: TGCGCCAGCAGCTTGGATCGGGGGCGATGGGAAAAACTGTTTTTT. Residues: CASSLDRGRWEKLFF.

The chain is built from TRBV19 and TRBJ2-7, with 10 bases matching TRBD2. The CDR3 runs to 14 residues. The germline CDR1 and CDR2 sequences are LNHDA and SQIVND (reference sequence). Losses at the gene ends were 4 bases for V and 7 bases for J; bases not matched to a gene: 7. In nucleotides, the CDR3 is TGTGCCAGTAGTAGAGGTCTAGCGGGAGCGGAGCAGTACTTC. Translating it yields CASSRGLAGAEQYF.

CDR3 nucleotide sequence: TGTGCCAGCAGTGGCTACAGGGGACGTGGCACAGATACGCAGTATTTT. Protein product: CASSGYRGRGTDTQYF. This sequence joins TRBV6-1 and TRBJ2-3; the match to TRBD1 covers 7 bases. V trimming: 4 bases; J trimming: 1 base; junction bases outside the gene matches: 8. Per the germline V gene, CDR1 is MNHNS and CDR2 is SASEGT. This CDR3 has 16 residues.

The J gene is TRBJ2-2, the V gene TRBV27; D call uncertain. The CDR3 sequence is 14 residues long. Germline CDR1 reads MNHEY; CDR2 reads SMNVEV (reference sequence). V was clipped by 8 bases and J by 1 base, with 11 bases between them. The CDR3 protein is CASQALLNTGELFF. CDR3 sequence (DNA): TGTGCCAGCCAGGCCCTGCTGAACACCGGGGAGCTGTTTTTT.

This chain joins TRBV5-1 and TRBJ2-3; the D gene is possibly TRBD2 (6 bases). The CDR3 is 15 amino acids. Germline CDR1 and CDR2: SGHRS and YFSETQ. Trimming removed 4 bases from V and 2 bases from J, with 14 bases in between. The CDR3 is CASSPGDWPTDTQYF. DNA of the CDR3: TGCGCCAGCAGCCCGGGGGACTGGCCCACAGATACGCAGTATTTT.

J is TRBJ2-2 and V is TRBV30; D ambiguous. The CDR3 runs to 10 residues. Germline V gene data show CDR1 as GTSNPN and CDR2 as SVGIG (reference sequence). Trimming removed 5 bases from V and 8 bases from J, with 6 bases in between. CDR3 amino acids: CAWERGELFF. The CDR3 DNA is TGTGCCTGGGAAAGGGGGGAGCTGTTTTTT.

The CDR3 protein is CASSPAGTSGSVIHEQYF. CDR3 sequence (DNA): TGTGCCAGCAGCCCCGCCGGGACTAGCGGGAGTGTCATCCACGAGCAGTACTTC. The chain recombines TRBV5-4 with TRBJ2-7; 14 bases are shared with TRBD2. V dropped 4 bases and J dropped 5; count of bases not matched to a gene: 14. Germline-derived CDR1 and CDR2 are SGHNT and YYREEE (reference sequence). The CDR3 spans 18 residues.

The chain uses TRBV5-4 and TRBJ2-2; a possible D gene is TRBD2 (6 bases). The germline gives CDR1 SGHNT, CDR2 YYREEE (reference sequence). CDR3 length: 16 residues. V was clipped by 4 bases and J by 1 base, with 14 bases between them. The DNA for the CDR3 is TGTGCCAGCAGCCCTATTGGGGGAGGGAACACCGGGGAGCTGTTTTTT. Amino acids: CASSPIGGGNTGELFF.

The chain is built from TRBV30 and TRBJ1-1; D is perhaps TRBD1 (6 bases). The CDR3 spans 12 residues. Between the trimmed V and J ends, which lost 3 bases and 8 bases, there was a span of 13 bases. Per the germline V gene, CDR1 is GTSNPN and CDR2 is SVGIG (reference sequence). CDR3: CAWRRGGAEAFF. CDR3 DNA: TGTGCCTGGAGAAGAGGGGGGGCAGAAGCTTTCTTT. Supplemented by reference TRBV30 and TRBJ1-1, the full variable domain reads SQTIHQWPATLVQPVGSPLSLECTVEGTSNPNLYWYRQAAGRGLQLLFYSVGIGQISSEVPQNLSASRPQDRQFILSSKKLLLSDSGFYLCAWRRGGAEAFFGQGTRLTVV.

The V call is TRBV9, the J call TRBJ1-3; D call uncertain. CDR3 length: 17 residues. V lost 0 bases to trimming and J lost 0 bases, with 13 bases between them. Germline values: CDR1 SGDLS, CDR2 YYNGEE. CDR3 loop: CASSVGRRAFSGNTIYF. The DNA for the CDR3 is TGTGCCAGCAGCGTAGGTCGTAGGGCGTTCTCTGGAAACACCATATATTTT. Full variable domain (remainder filled in from reference TRBV9 and TRBJ1-3): DSGVTQTPKHLITATGQRVTLRCSPRSGDLSVYWYQQSLDQGLQFLIQYYNGEERAKGNILERFSAQQFPDLHSELNLSSLELGDSALYFCASSVGRRAFSGNTIYFGEGSWLTVV.

V usage is TRBV21-1 and J usage is TRBJ1-2. TRBV21-1 is a pseudogene. The CDR3 has 14 amino acids. Written as DNA, the CDR3 is TGTGCCAGCAGCAAAGCGCGAATTAACTATGGCTACACCTTC. This encodes CASSKARINYGYTF.

This sequence joins TRBV5-4 and TRBJ1-4; D possibly corresponds to TRBD1 (5 bases). The CDR3 is 15 residues long. The germline gives CDR1 SGHNT, CDR2 YYREEE (reference sequence). V was cut by 3 bases and J by 4 bases, with 13 bases left in between. The CDR3 reads CASSWDPLGNEKLFF. CDR3 bases: TGTGCCAGCAGCTGGGACCCCCTGGGTAATGAAAAACTGTTTTTT.

The chain combines TRBV5-4 with TRBJ2-2, with D possibly TRBD2 on 6 matching bases. V was pared by 1 base and J by 6 bases, with 7 bases between. This CDR3 is built from 13 residues. Germline V CDR1 and CDR2: SGHNT, YYREEE (reference sequence). The CDR3 loop reads CASSLRRAGELFF. The DNA of the CDR3 is TGTGCCAGCAGCTTGCGGAGGGCCGGGGAGCTGTTTTTT.

This clone was observed a handful of times. The V call is TRBV30, the J call TRBJ1-6, with D maybe TRBD1 (6 bases). Germline loops: CDR1 GTSNPN, CDR2 SVGIG (reference sequence). The CDR3 extends over 14 amino acids. The V gene lost 5 bases and the J gene lost 9 bases, with 17 bases spanning the gap. The CDR3 is CAWGGRSVGSPLHF. CDR3 nucleotides: TGTGCCTGGGGGGGCAGGAGTGTAGGTTCACCCCTCCACTTT.

V gene TRBV2 combines with J gene TRBJ1-2, with 9 positions matching TRBD1. The CDR3 has 14 residues. CDR1 SNHLY and CDR2 FYNNEI come from the germline V gene. The V and J ends lost 4 bases and 2 bases, in that order; junction bases with no gene match: 2. CDR3 amino acids: CASSADRGNYGYTF. CDR3 nucleotide sequence: TGTGCCAGCAGTGCGGACAGGGGCAACTATGGCTACACCTTC.

This chain uses TRBV10-3 with TRBJ2-7; the match to TRBD2 covers 7 bases. Germline-derived CDR1 and CDR2 are ENHRY and SYGVKD. J lost 6 bases, V lost 0 bases, and 2 bases had no gene match. The CDR3 loop spans 13 amino acids. CDR3 in DNA: TGTGCCATCAGTGAGTCATGGACTAGCGAGCAGTACTTC. This codes for CAISESWTSEQYF.

The chain has TRBV2 and TRBJ2-3; D call uncertain. Trimming pared 1 base from V and 3 bases from J, leaving 14 bases between. Germline V gene sequence: CDR1 SNHLY, CDR2 FYNNEI. This CDR3 is built from 16 residues. As DNA, the CDR3 is TGTGCCAGCAGTGAAGATGTGACTCATTTTACAGATACGCAGTATTTT. Its protein is CASSEDVTHFTDTQYF. The full variable domain, its missing parts supplied by reference TRBV2 and TRBJ2-3, is EPEVTQTPSHQVTQMGQEVILRCVPISNHLYFYWYRQILGQKVEFLVSFYNNEISEKSEIFDDQFSVERPDGSNFTLKIRSTKLEDSAMYFCASSEDVTHFTDTQYFGPGTRLTVL.

V and J are TRBV4-2 and TRBJ2-7, with a weak D call TRBD1 (6 bases). CDR1 is LGHNA, CDR2 YNFKEQ, per germline. The CDR3 runs 13 residues. V was shortened by 4 bases and J by 2 bases, with 9 bases between the two germline ends. In DNA, the CDR3 is TGTGCCAGCAGCCGGCAGGGGACCTACGAGCAGTACTTC. Its translation is CASSRQGTYEQYF.

In regard to this clone: At one end the junction does not follow the germline gene, possibly because of a read error. The chain links TRBV19 to TRBJ1-2; D is possibly TRBD1 (5 bases). This CDR3 has 14 amino acids. Germline CDR1 and CDR2: LNHDA and SQIVND (reference sequence). CDR3 nucleotide sequence: TGTGCCAGTAGTCGCACCTGGGGGAACTCTGGCTACACCTTC. It codes for CASSRTWGNSGYTF. The complete variable domain, with remaining parts taken from reference TRBV19 and TRBJ1-2, reads DGGITQSPKYLFRKEGQNVTLSCEQNLNHDAMYWYRQDPGQGLRLIYYSQIVNDFQKGDIAEGYSVSREKKESFPLTVTSAQKNPTAFYLCASSRTWGNSGYTFGSGTRLTVV.

The J gene is TRBJ1-3, the V gene TRBV10-3, with D maybe TRBD1 (6 bases). The CDR3 has 13 amino acids. Deletions cut 7 bases from V and 8 bases from J, with 15 bases between. Per the germline V gene, CDR1 is ENHRY and CDR2 is SYGVKD. CDR3 sequence reads: CAITPEGGYTIYF. CDR3 DNA sequence: TGTGCCATCACTCCCGAGGGGGGATACACCATATATTTT.

The chain couples TRBV10-2 to TRBJ2-7; 12 positions agree with TRBD2. This CDR3 is 15 amino acids long. Germline assignment: CDR1 WSHSY and CDR2 SAAADI. V was clipped by 8 bases and J by 4 bases; unmatched bases: 9. The CDR3 DNA reads as TGCGCCAGCGGGGGAGGACTAGCGGGACGATACGAGCAGTACTTC. The encoded protein is CASGGGLAGRYEQYF.